These 10 T cell receptor beta chains came from one sample sequenced in a study of post-analysis software for immune sequencing data. For these receptors, no antigen is known. Each TCR beta cDNA library carried unique molecular identifiers. Each CDR3 protein is one row after TCRdb ran MiXCR on the PCR reads. The sample holds some 690,000 distinct CDR3 sequences, approximately 60% seen once. Regarding the study as a whole: Higher frequency in patients than in controls was seen for five TRBV segments, with TRBV5-6, TRBV5-1 and TRBV20-1 among them.

The sample taken for sequencing was blood. The source is a girl aged 2 to 10 with multiple sclerosis.

The V and J genes are TRBV7-9 and TRBJ1-2; D ambiguous. CDR3 length equals 14 residues. Germline V gene data show CDR1 as SEHNR and CDR2 as FQNEAQ (reference sequence). V lost 5 bases and J 1 base, leaving 11 bases between the germline ends. The CDR3 sequence is CASSETHSNYGYTF. The CDR3 DNA sequence: TGTGCCAGCAGCGAGACCCACAGTAACTATGGCTACACCTTC. Full variable domain (rest looked up from reference TRBV7-9 and TRBJ1-2): DTGVSQNPRHKITKRGQNVTFRCDPISEHNRLYWYRQTLGQGPEFLTYFQNEAQLEKSRLLSDRFSAERPKGSFSTLEIQRTEQGDSAMYLCASSETHSNYGYTFGSGTRLTVV.

V usage is TRBV9 and J usage is TRBJ2-2; the D is unclear. The CDR3 covers 13 residues. Trimming cost V 2 bases and J 3 bases, with 5 bases left between them. Germline CDR1 and CDR2: SGDLS and YYNGEE. The CDR3 sequence is CASSVYDTGELFF. For the CDR3, the DNA is TGTGCCAGCAGCGTGTACGACACCGGGGAGCTGTTTTTT.

V usage is TRBV6-1 and J usage is TRBJ1-4; the D gene is possibly TRBD1 (5 bases). Germline lookup yields CDR1 MNHNS and CDR2 SASEGT. The CDR3 runs to 15 residues. V was trimmed by 3 bases and J by 3 bases, leaving 11 bases between them. CDR3 nucleotides: TGTGCCAGCAGTGACCGGGGGTCCTCTAATGAAAAACTGTTTTTT. Translation: CASSDRGSSNEKLFF.

This clonotype was detected only a few times. The V call is TRBV20-1, the J call TRBJ2-1; D call uncertain. The CDR3 is 14 amino acids. Germline CDR1 and CDR2: DFQATT and SNEGSKA (reference sequence). The V and J ends lost 0 bases and 6 bases respectively, with 12 bases between them. CDR3 residues: CSAREAIAGNEQFF. Here the CDR3 DNA reads TGCAGTGCTAGAGAAGCGATCGCAGGCAATGAGCAGTTCTTC.

The sample holds a few counts of this clonotype. This chain links TRBV2 with TRBJ2-5; perhaps TRBD2 as D (6 bases). Germline V gene lookup returns CDR1 SNHLY and CDR2 FYNNEI. Trimming removed 2 bases from V and 4 bases from J, with 8 bases in between. This CDR3 region has 13 residues. The CDR3 protein is CASSESGGETQYF. CDR3 DNA sequence: TGTGCCAGCAGTGAATCCGGGGGAGAGACCCAGTACTTC.

CDR3 in amino acids: CASSDSKFPKLQYSNQPQHF. In DNA form, the CDR3 reads TGTGCCAGCAGTGACTCGAAGTTTCCTAAACTACAATATAGCAATCAGCCCCAGCATTTT. This chain links TRBV6-4 with TRBJ1-5; D is uncertain. Germline V gene data show CDR1 as MRHNA and CDR2 as SNTAGT. The length of the CDR3 is 20 residues. Deletions cut 0 bases from V and 0 bases from J, with 21 bases between.

CDR3 amino acids: CSARDRGTSGSVHEQFF. For the CDR3, the DNA is TGCAGTGCTAGAGATCGCGGGACTAGCGGGAGTGTGCATGAGCAGTTCTTC. The rearrangement uses TRBV20-1 and TRBJ2-1; 14 bases match TRBD2. The CDR3 is 17 amino acids. The junction had 9 bases not matched to a gene; V was cut back by 0 bases and J by 8 bases. The germline CDR1 and CDR2 sequences are DFQATT and SNEGSKA (reference sequence).

The rearrangement links TRBV12-3 or TRBV12-4 to TRBJ1-2; D is undetermined. V was pared by 4 bases and J by 2 bases, with 11 bases between. The CDR3 has 14 residues. The CDR3 spells CASSSTGSNYGYTF. DNA of the CDR3: TGTGCCAGCAGTTCAACCGGGAGCAACTATGGCTACACCTTC.

The V call is TRBV7-9, the J call TRBJ2-1; unclear D gene. CDR1 is SEHNR, CDR2 FQNEAQ, per germline (reference sequence). The CDR3 length is 16 residues. Trimming shortened V by 1 base and J by 0 bases, and 10 bases separated the two germline ends. The CDR3: CASSLGGWNSYNEQFF. Written as DNA, the CDR3 is TGTGCCAGCAGCTTAGGCGGCTGGAACTCCTACAATGAGCAGTTCTTC.

Comments on this clonotype: The junction shows a germline mismatch at one end, possibly a read error. The chain joins TRBV3-1 to TRBJ2-3; D may be TRBD2 (5 bases). The CDR3 loop spans 15 amino acids. Germline CDR1 and CDR2: LGHDT and YNNKEL (reference sequence). The chain's CDR3 is CVSSQGKRSTDTQYF. In DNA, the CDR3 is TGTGTCAGCAGCCAAGGGAAGCGGAGCACAGATACGCAGTATTTT.